The source of this T cell receptor (beta chain) is a study of cytomegalovirus exposure and HLA in healthy donors. PCR amplification relied on 60 Vbeta primers (plus 13 Jbeta primers). Using immunoSEQ multiplex PCR, the repertoire was profiled, and TCRdb retains in-frame clones only, with some absent. The sample contains over 75,000 clones, approximately 84% of which appear only once. V was trimmed by 8 bases and J by 1 base, leaving 8 bases between them. The germline CDR1 and CDR2 sequences are SNHLY and FYNNEI. The CDR3 sequence is 12 residues long. The J gene is TRBJ2-5, the V gene TRBV2; no reliable D call. The TCR sequence derives from a woman younger than 35 in good health and CMV-seropositive. The specimen was PBMCs. The CDR3 coding sequence is TGTGCCAGCGGGCGCCGCCAAGAGACCCAGTACTTC. This encodes CASGRRQETQYF.